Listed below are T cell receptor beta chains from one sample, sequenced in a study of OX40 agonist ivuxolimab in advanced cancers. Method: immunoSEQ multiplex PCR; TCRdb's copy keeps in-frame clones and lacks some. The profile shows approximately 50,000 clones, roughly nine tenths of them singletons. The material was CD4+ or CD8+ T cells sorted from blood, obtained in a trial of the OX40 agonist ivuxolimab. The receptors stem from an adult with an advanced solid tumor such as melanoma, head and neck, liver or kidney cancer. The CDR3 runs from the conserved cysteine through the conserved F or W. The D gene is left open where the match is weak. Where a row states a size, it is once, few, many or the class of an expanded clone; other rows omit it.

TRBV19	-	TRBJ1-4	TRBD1	CASSTGTVNEKLFF	TGTGCCAGTAGCACCGGGACAGTTAATGAAAAACTGTTTTTT
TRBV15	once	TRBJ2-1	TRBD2	CATSRDIAGANEQFF	TGTGCCACCAGCAGAGATATAGCGGGAGCCAATGAGCAGTTCTTC
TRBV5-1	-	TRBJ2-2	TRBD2	CASSPHQREGAGELFF	TGCGCCAGCAGCCCCCACCAGCGGGAGGGGGCCGGGGAGCTGTTTTTT
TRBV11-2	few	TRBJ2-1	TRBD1	CASSSWTGGNEQFF	TGTGCCAGCAGCTCCTGGACAGGGGGAAATGAGCAGTTCTTC
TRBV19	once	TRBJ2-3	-	CASSITTDTQYF	TGTGCCAGTAGCATTACTACAGATACGCAGTATTTT
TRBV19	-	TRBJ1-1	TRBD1	CASTIQGANTEAFF	TGTGCCAGTACCATACAGGGGGCGAACACTGAAGCTTTCTTT
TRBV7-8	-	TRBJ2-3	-	CASNVLTSTDTQYF	TGTGCCAGCAACGTCCTTACTAGCACAGATACGCAGTATTTT
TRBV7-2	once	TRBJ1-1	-	CASSIAGLGVNTEAFF	TGTGCCAGCAGCATCGCGGGCCTGGGGGTGAACACTGAAGCTTTCTTT
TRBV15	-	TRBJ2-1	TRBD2	CATSPGGNRYNEQFF	TGTGCCACCAGCCCCGGGGGGAACAGATACAATGAGCAGTTCTTC
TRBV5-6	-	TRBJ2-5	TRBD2	CASSLGLREETQYF	TGTGCCAGCAGCCTGGGGTTGCGGGAGGAGACCCAGTACTTC
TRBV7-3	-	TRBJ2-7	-	CASSRSGSSYEQYF	TGTGCCAGCAGCCGTTCGGGTAGCTCCTACGAGCAGTACTTC
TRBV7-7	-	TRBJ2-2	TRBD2	CATSGGPIGELFF	TGTGCTACTAGCGGGGGGCCGATCGGGGAGCTGTTTTTT
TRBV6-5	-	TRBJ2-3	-	CASVTDTDTQYF	TGTGCCAGCGTGACAGACACAGATACGCAGTATTTT
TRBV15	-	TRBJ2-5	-	CATSRVGEEETQYF	TGTGCCACCAGCAGAGTAGGGGAGGAGGAGACCCAGTACTTC
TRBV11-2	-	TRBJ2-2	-	CASSLGTQNTGELFF	TGTGCCAGCAGCTTAGGGACTCAGAACACCGGGGAGCTGTTTTTT
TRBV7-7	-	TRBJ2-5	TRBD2	CASSLGGLAGGLQETQYF	TGTGCTAGCAGCTTAGGCGGGCTAGCGGGAGGACTGCAAGAGACCCAGTACTTC
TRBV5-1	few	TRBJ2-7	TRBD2	CASSLAGGEYEQYF	TGCGCCAGCAGCTTAGCGGGGGGAGAATACGAGCAGTACTTC
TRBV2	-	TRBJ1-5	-	CASSEGGQINQPQHF	TGTGCCAGCAGTGAGGGGGGACAAATTAATCAGCCCCAGCATTTT
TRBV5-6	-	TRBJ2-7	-	CASSFWGAGFEQYF	TGTGCCAGCAGCTTTTGGGGGGCAGGTTTCGAGCAGTACTTC
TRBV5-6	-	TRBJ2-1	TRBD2	CASSLAGTSGINEQFF	TGTGCCAGCAGCTTGGCCGGGACTAGCGGAATTAATGAGCAGTTCTTC
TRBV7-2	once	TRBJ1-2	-	CASSLSTPYGYTF	TGTGCCAGCAGCTTATCGACCCCATATGGCTACACCTTC
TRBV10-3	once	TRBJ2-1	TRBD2	CAISGTGRRTDEQFF	TGTGCCATCAGTGGGACCGGGAGGCGGACCGATGAGCAGTTCTTC
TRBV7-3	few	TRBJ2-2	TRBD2	CASSFTPGGALGGELFF	TGTGCCAGCAGCTTTACCCCGGGGGGGGCCCTCGGCGGGGAGCTGTTTTTT
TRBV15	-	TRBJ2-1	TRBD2	CATSRALAGAGSYNEQFF	TGTGCCACCAGCAGAGCCCTAGCGGGAGCTGGGTCCTACAATGAGCAGTTCTTC
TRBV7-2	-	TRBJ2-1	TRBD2	CASSLISLAGGWEQFF	TGTGCCAGCAGCTTAATCAGCCTAGCGGGAGGCTGGGAGCAGTTCTTC
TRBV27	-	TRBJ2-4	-	CASSSDGVYLAKNIQYF	TGTGCCAGCAGTTCCGACGGGGTGTATCTAGCCAAAAACATTCAGTACTTC
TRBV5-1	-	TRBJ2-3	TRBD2	CASSQLASGATDTQYF	TGCGCCAGCAGCCAACTGGCTAGCGGCGCCACAGATACGCAGTATTTT
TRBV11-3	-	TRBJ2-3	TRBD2	CASSLGLAPDTQYF	TGTGCCAGCAGCTTGGGACTAGCGCCAGATACGCAGTATTTT
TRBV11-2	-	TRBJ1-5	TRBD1	CASSRGTVNQPQHF	TGTGCCAGCAGCCGAGGGACAGTCAATCAGCCCCAGCATTTT
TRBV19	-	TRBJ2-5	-	CASSQEVQETQYF	TGTGCCAGTAGTCAAGAAGTTCAAGAGACCCAGTACTTC
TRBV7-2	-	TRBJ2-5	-	CASSLREETQYF	TGTGCCAGCAGCTTACGGGAAGAGACCCAGTACTTC
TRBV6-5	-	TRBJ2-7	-	CASRRDGSSYEQYF	TGTGCCAGCAGACGGGACGGGAGCTCCTACGAGCAGTACTTC
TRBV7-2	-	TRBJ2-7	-	CASSLGSYEQYF	TGTGCCAGCAGCTTAGGTTCCTACGAGCAGTACTTC
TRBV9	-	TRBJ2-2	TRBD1	CASSALPGTGTPGELFF	TGTGCCAGCAGCGCCCTCCCCGGGACAGGGACCCCCGGGGAGCTGTTTTTT
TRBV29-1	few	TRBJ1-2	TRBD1	CSVTTGGSSYGYTF	TGCAGCGTAACGACAGGGGGATCGAGCTATGGCTACACCTTC
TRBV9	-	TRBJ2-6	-	CASSVRFSGANVLTF	TGTGCCAGCAGCGTAAGGTTCTCTGGGGCCAACGTCCTGACTTTC
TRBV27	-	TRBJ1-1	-	CASSLTLGFTEAFF	TGTGCCAGCAGTTTGACACTGGGCTTCACTGAAGCTTTCTTT
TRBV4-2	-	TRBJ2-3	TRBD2	CASSQDLAGELGDTQYF	TGTGCCAGCAGCCAAGACCTAGCGGGGGAGTTGGGAGATACGCAGTATTTT
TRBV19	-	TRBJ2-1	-	CASRESAYNEQFF	TGTGCCAGTAGAGAGTCGGCCTACAATGAGCAGTTCTTC
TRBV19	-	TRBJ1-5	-	CASSIGSSNQPQHF	TGTGCCAGTAGTATAGGTTCATCAAATCAGCCCCAGCATTTT
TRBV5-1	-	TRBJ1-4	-	CASSLWGAKEKLFF	TGCGCCAGCAGCTTGTGGGGGGCAAAAGAAAAACTGTTTTTT
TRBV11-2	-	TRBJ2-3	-	CASSLAVGGADTQYF	TGTGCCAGCAGCTTAGCGGTTGGCGGGGCAGATACGCAGTATTTT
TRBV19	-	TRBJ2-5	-	CARPPTGNQETQYF	TGTGCCAGACCCCCCACCGGGAATCAAGAGACCCAGTACTTC
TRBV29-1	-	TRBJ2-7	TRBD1	CSGASGTGDEQYF	TGCAGCGGGGCCTCTGGGACAGGGGACGAGCAGTACTTC
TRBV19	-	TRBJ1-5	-	CASSMMRGDRNQPQHF	TGTGCCAGTAGTATGATGAGGGGGGACCGCAATCAGCCCCAGCATTTT
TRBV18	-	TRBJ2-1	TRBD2	CASSPRSSGLYNEQFF	TGTGCCAGCTCACCTAGGTCTAGCGGACTATACAATGAGCAGTTCTTC
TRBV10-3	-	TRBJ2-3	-	CAIRGASRTDTQYF	TGTGCCATCAGGGGGGCTAGCAGGACAGATACGCAGTATTTT
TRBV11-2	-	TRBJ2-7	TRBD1	CASSAYDRGRFHEQYF	TGTGCCAGCAGCGCTTACGACAGGGGGCGATTCCACGAGCAGTACTTC
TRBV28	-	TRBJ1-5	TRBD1	CASSTRQGAQPQHF	TGTGCCAGCAGTACTCGACAGGGGGCACAGCCCCAGCATTTT
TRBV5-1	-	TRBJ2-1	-	CASSLGVATGNEQFF	TGCGCCAGCAGCTTGGGGGTAGCCACCGGGAATGAGCAGTTCTTC
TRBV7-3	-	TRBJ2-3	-	CASSLTASSTDTQYF	TGTGCCAGCAGCTTAACGGCCTCGTCCACAGATACGCAGTATTTT
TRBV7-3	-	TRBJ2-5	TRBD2	CASSLGTRETQYF	TGTGCCAGCAGCTTAGGGACTAGAGAGACCCAGTACTTC